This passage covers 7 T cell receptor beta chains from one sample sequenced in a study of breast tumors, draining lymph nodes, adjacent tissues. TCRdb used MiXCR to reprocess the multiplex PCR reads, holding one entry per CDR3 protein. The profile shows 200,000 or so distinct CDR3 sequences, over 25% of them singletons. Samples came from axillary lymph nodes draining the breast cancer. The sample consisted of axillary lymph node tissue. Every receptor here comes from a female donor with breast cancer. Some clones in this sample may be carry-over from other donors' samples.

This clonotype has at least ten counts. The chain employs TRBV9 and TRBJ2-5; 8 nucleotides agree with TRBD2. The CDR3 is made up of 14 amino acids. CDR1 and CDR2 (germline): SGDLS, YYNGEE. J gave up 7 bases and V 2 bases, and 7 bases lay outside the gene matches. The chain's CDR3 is CASSVRGGAGTQYF. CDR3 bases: TGTGCCAGCAGCGTTCGGGGGGGGGCCGGGACCCAGTACTTC.

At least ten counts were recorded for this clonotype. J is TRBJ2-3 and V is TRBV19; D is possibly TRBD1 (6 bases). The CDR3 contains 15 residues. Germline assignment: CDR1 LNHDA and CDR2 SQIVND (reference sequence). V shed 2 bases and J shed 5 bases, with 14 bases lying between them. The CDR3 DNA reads TGTGCCAGTAGTATATCCAGGGGCGGGCGAGATACGCAGTATTTT. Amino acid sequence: CASSISRGGRDTQYF.

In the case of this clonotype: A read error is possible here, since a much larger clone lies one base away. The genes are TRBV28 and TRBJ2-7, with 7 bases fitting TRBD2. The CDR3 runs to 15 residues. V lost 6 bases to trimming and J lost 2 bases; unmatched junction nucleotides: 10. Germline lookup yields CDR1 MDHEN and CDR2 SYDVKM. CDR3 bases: TGTGCCAGCAGCACAACGGGCGGGAGTGCCTACGAGCAGTACTTC. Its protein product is CASSTTGGSAYEQYF.

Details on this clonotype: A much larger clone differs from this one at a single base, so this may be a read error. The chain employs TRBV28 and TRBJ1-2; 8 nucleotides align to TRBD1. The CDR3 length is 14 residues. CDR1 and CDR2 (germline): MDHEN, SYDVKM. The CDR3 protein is CATGTGLTNYSYTF. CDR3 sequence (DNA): TGTGCCACGGGGACAGGCCTTACTAACTATAGCTACACCTTC.

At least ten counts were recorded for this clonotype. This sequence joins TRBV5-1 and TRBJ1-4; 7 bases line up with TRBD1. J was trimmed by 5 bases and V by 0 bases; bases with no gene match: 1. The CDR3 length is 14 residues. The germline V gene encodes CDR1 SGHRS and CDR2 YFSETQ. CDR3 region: CASSLEQGNEKLFF. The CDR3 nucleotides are TGCGCCAGCAGCTTGGAACAGGGGAATGAAAAACTGTTTTTT.

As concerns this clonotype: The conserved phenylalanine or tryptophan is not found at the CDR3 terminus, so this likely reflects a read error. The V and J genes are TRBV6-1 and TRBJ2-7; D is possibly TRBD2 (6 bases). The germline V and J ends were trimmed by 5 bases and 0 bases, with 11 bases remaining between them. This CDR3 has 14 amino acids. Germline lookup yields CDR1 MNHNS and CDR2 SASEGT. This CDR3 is CASSRGGTSYEQYY. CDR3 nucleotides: TGTGCCAGCAGTCGTGGGGGGACCTCCTACGAGCAGTACTAC.

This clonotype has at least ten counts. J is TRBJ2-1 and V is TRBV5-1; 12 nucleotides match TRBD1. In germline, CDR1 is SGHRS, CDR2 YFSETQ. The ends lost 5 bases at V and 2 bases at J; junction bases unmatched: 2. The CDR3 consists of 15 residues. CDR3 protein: CASRRDRGPYNEQFF. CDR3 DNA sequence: TGCGCCAGCAGGCGGGACAGGGGGCCCTACAATGAGCAGTTCTTC.